This is a list of T cell receptor beta chains from one sample in a study of T cell responses to AZD1222 COVID-19 vaccine. Generated by immunoSEQ multiplex PCR, the TCRdb table keeps only in-frame clones and is missing some. The data contain about 90,000 clones, approximately 89% of them singletons. The input for sequencing was peripheral blood, taken on day 0 of AZD1222 vaccination. The receptors were sampled from an adult in good health. Each CDR3 is given with its conserved first and last residue. The D gene is left open where the match is weak. Expanded clones are given a class, and other clones once, few, many or no size at all.

V: TRBV7-9
D: .
size: .
J: TRBJ1-4
CDR3: CASSPPGATNEKLFF
DNA: TGTGCCAGCAGCCCGCCGGGCGCAACTAATGAAAAACTGTTTTTT

V: TRBV7-9
D: TRBD1
size: .
J: TRBJ1-5
CDR3: CASGNRGDQPQHF
DNA: TGTGCCAGCGGCAACAGGGGTGATCAGCCCCAGCATTTT

V: TRBV6-5
D: .
size: .
J: TRBJ2-7
CDR3: CASRPGQTYEQYF
DNA: TGTGCCAGCAGACCCGGACAGACCTACGAGCAGTACTTC

V: TRBV5-1
D: .
size: .
J: TRBJ1-1
CDR3: CASSVKAQKNTEAFF
DNA: TGCGCCAGCAGCGTGAAAGCGCAAAAGAACACTGAAGCTTTCTTT

V: TRBV18
D: .
size: .
J: TRBJ1-1
CDR3: CASSPGVPNTEAFF
DNA: TGTGCCAGCTCACCGGGGGTACCGAACACTGAAGCTTTCTTT

V: TRBV19
D: TRBD2
size: .
J: TRBJ2-2
CDR3: CASSIGIAGFTGELFF
DNA: TGTGCCAGTAGTATAGGAATAGCGGGCTTCACCGGGGAGCTGTTTTTT

V: TRBV18
D: TRBD2
size: .
J: TRBJ2-7
CDR3: CASSPRPGTSSYEQYF
DNA: TGTGCCAGCTCACCCCGACCCGGGACTAGCTCCTACGAGCAGTACTTC

V: TRBV24-1
D: TRBD2
size: .
J: TRBJ2-7
CDR3: CATSWLAAIYEQYF
DNA: TGTGCCACCAGTTGGCTAGCGGCGATCTACGAGCAGTACTTC

V: TRBV4-1
D: .
size: .
J: TRBJ1-1
CDR3: CASSLGRRNTEAFF
DNA: TGCGCCAGCAGCCTGGGCAGGAGGAACACTGAAGCTTTCTTT

V: TRBV3-1/TRBV3-2
D: .
size: .
J: TRBJ1-3
CDR3: CASSQDHTIPNTIYF
DNA: TGTGCCAGCAGCCAAGATCACACCATTCCAAACACCATATATTTT

V: TRBV2
D: .
size: few
J: TRBJ2-7
CDR3: CASSESGTSYEQYF
DNA: TGTGCCAGCAGTGAAAGCGGTACCTCCTACGAGCAGTACTTC

V: TRBV6-1
D: .
size: .
J: TRBJ1-2
CDR3: CASSTGGGYTF
DNA: TGTGCCAGCAGTACAGGCGGTGGGTACACCTTC

V: TRBV12-3/TRBV12-4
D: TRBD1
size: .
J: TRBJ2-7
CDR3: CASNQGQGREQYF
DNA: TGTGCCAGCAACCAGGGACAGGGGCGGGAGCAGTACTTC

V: TRBV30
D: .
size: .
J: TRBJ1-2
CDR3: CAWGTGSNGYTF
DNA: TGTGCCTGGGGCACCGGGAGTAATGGCTACACCTTC

V: TRBV5-1
D: TRBD2
size: .
J: TRBJ2-7
CDR3: CASSSGRRGLAADEQYF
DNA: TGCGCCAGCAGCTCGGGACGCCGGGGACTAGCGGCAGACGAGCAGTACTTC

V: TRBV28
D: TRBD2
size: .
J: TRBJ2-1
CDR3: CASSLNSGRAVDEQFF
DNA: TGTGCCAGCAGTTTAAATAGCGGGAGGGCCGTCGATGAGCAGTTCTTC

V: TRBV7-2
D: .
size: .
J: TRBJ1-3
CDR3: CASSPSGRNTIYF
DNA: TGTGCCAGCAGCCCGTCGGGGAGGAACACCATATATTTT

V: TRBV5-5
D: .
size: once
J: TRBJ1-5
CDR3: CASSLTGISNQPQHF
DNA: TGTGCCAGCAGCTTGACAGGGATTAGCAATCAGCCCCAGCATTTT

V: TRBV12-3/TRBV12-4
D: .
size: .
J: TRBJ2-4
CDR3: CASSLGGRNIQYF
DNA: TGTGCCAGCAGTTTAGGGGGAAGGAACATTCAGTACTTC

V: TRBV19
D: .
size: few
J: TRBJ2-7
CDR3: CASSTSSYEQYF
DNA: TGTGCCAGTAGTACCAGCTCCTACGAGCAGTACTTC

V: TRBV6-5
D: .
size: .
J: TRBJ2-1
CDR3: CASSYLGNEQFF
DNA: TGTGCCAGCAGTTACCTGGGCAATGAGCAGTTCTTC

V: TRBV7-8
D: .
size: .
J: TRBJ1-2
CDR3: CASSGTRDILNYGYTF
DNA: TGTGCCAGCAGCGGAACACGAGACATACTCAACTATGGCTACACCTTC

V: TRBV29-1
D: .
size: .
J: TRBJ1-3
CDR3: CSVKFDVSGNTIYF
DNA: TGCAGCGTTAAATTCGATGTCTCTGGAAACACCATATATTTT

V: TRBV2
D: TRBD1
size: .
J: TRBJ1-2
CDR3: CATLPGQGVGGYGYTF
DNA: TGTGCCACCCTCCCGGGGCAGGGGGTGGGTGGCTATGGCTACACCTTC

V: TRBV28
D: TRBD1
size: .
J: TRBJ1-2
CDR3: CASSLRRGGRSPGGYTF
DNA: TGTGCCAGCAGTTTAAGAAGAGGGGGCAGAAGCCCTGGTGGCTACACCTTC

V: TRBV9
D: .
size: .
J: TRBJ1-5
CDR3: CASSETASNQPQHF
DNA: TGTGCCAGCAGCGAGACAGCTAGCAATCAGCCCCAGCATTTT

V: TRBV5-1
D: .
size: .
J: TRBJ1-1
CDR3: CASSSDNQVKAFF
DNA: TGCGCCAGCAGCTCTGACAACCAAGTAAAAGCTTTCTTT

V: TRBV19
D: TRBD2
size: .
J: TRBJ2-3
CDR3: CASSRTSGGGDTQYF
DNA: TGTGCCAGTAGTAGGACTAGCGGAGGCGGGGATACGCAGTATTTT

V: TRBV18
D: .
size: .
J: TRBJ1-4
CDR3: CASSPGTGLNEKLFF
DNA: TGTGCCAGCTCACCGGGCACAGGTCTTAATGAAAAACTGTTTTTT

V: TRBV19
D: .
size: .
J: TRBJ1-2
CDR3: CASSIQPSYGYTF
DNA: TGTGCCAGTAGTATCCAGCCCTCCTATGGCTACACCTTC

V: TRBV5-8
D: .
size: .
J: TRBJ1-5
CDR3: CASSQEAGRIKNQPQHF
DNA: TGTGCCAGCAGCCAGGAGGCGGGGCGCATAAAAAATCAGCCCCAGCATTTT

V: TRBV7-6
D: .
size: few
J: TRBJ2-1
CDR3: CASSLRVAEHNEQFF
DNA: TGTGCCAGCAGCTTACGAGTCGCGGAGCACAATGAGCAGTTCTTC

V: TRBV28
D: .
size: once
J: TRBJ1-3
CDR3: CASSFGLRSGNTIYF
DNA: TGTGCCAGCAGTTTTGGGTTACGGTCTGGAAACACCATATATTTT

V: TRBV10-3
D: .
size: .
J: TRBJ1-3
CDR3: CAIRGGLSGNTIYF
DNA: TGTGCCATCCGTGGGGGCCTCTCTGGTAACACCATATATTTT

V: TRBV24-1
D: TRBD2
size: .
J: TRBJ2-2
CDR3: CATSDGTSGSTGELFF
DNA: TGTGCCACCAGCGATGGAACTAGCGGGAGCACCGGGGAGCTGTTTTTT

V: TRBV7-9
D: .
size: .
J: TRBJ1-6
CDR3: CASTYGAINSPLHF
DNA: TGTGCCAGCACTTACGGGGCTATCAATTCACCCCTCCACTTT

V: TRBV27
D: .
size: .
J: TRBJ2-6
CDR3: CASSSSAVPGANVLTF
DNA: TGTGCCAGCTCCTCCTCGGCTGTGCCAGGGGCCAACGTCCTGACTTTC

V: TRBV30
D: TRBD1
size: .
J: TRBJ1-6
CDR3: CAWSARDRRAYNSPLHF
DNA: TGTGCCTGGAGTGCCCGGGACAGAAGAGCTTATAATTCACCCCTCCACTTT

V: TRBV5-6
D: .
size: .
J: TRBJ1-6
CDR3: CASSLYGGIGSPLHF
DNA: TGTGCCAGCAGCTTGTATGGGGGCATAGGGTCACCCCTCCACTTT

V: TRBV12-3/TRBV12-4
D: .
size: .
J: TRBJ1-2
CDR3: CASSYTQTYGYTF
DNA: TGTGCCAGCAGTTATACCCAGACCTATGGCTACACCTTC

V: TRBV6-5
D: .
size: .
J: TRBJ2-7
CDR3: CASRPGLRAYEQYF
DNA: TGTGCCAGCAGACCTGGCCTCCGGGCCTACGAGCAGTACTTC

V: TRBV7-8
D: TRBD1
size: .
J: TRBJ2-5
CDR3: CASSPGTVQETQYF
DNA: TGTGCCAGCAGCCCGGGGACAGTGCAAGAGACCCAGTACTTC

V: TRBV6-1
D: TRBD1
size: once
J: TRBJ2-7
CDR3: CASSDTGGFYEQYF
DNA: TGTGCCAGCAGTGATACAGGGGGCTTCTACGAGCAGTACTTC

V: TRBV11-1
D: .
size: .
J: TRBJ2-3
CDR3: CASSFNRVDTQYF
DNA: TGTGCCAGCAGTTTCAACAGGGTAGATACGCAGTATTTT

V: TRBV28
D: .
size: .
J: TRBJ2-1
CDR3: CASSSLRGGWFF
DNA: TGTGCCAGCAGTTCCCTTAGGGGCGGTTGGTTCTTC

V: TRBV7-2
D: TRBD2
size: .
J: TRBJ2-2
CDR3: CASSEMGLAGAGTGELFF
DNA: TGTGCCAGCAGCGAAATGGGACTAGCGGGAGCGGGCACCGGGGAGCTGTTTTTT

V: TRBV7-8
D: .
size: .
J: TRBJ2-7
CDR3: CASSTNRLNEQYF
DNA: TGTGCCAGCAGCACCAACCGGCTGAACGAGCAGTACTTC

V: TRBV7-9
D: TRBD1
size: once
J: TRBJ1-2
CDR3: CASRGTDTNYGYTF
DNA: TGTGCCAGCAGGGGGACAGACACTAACTATGGCTACACCTTC